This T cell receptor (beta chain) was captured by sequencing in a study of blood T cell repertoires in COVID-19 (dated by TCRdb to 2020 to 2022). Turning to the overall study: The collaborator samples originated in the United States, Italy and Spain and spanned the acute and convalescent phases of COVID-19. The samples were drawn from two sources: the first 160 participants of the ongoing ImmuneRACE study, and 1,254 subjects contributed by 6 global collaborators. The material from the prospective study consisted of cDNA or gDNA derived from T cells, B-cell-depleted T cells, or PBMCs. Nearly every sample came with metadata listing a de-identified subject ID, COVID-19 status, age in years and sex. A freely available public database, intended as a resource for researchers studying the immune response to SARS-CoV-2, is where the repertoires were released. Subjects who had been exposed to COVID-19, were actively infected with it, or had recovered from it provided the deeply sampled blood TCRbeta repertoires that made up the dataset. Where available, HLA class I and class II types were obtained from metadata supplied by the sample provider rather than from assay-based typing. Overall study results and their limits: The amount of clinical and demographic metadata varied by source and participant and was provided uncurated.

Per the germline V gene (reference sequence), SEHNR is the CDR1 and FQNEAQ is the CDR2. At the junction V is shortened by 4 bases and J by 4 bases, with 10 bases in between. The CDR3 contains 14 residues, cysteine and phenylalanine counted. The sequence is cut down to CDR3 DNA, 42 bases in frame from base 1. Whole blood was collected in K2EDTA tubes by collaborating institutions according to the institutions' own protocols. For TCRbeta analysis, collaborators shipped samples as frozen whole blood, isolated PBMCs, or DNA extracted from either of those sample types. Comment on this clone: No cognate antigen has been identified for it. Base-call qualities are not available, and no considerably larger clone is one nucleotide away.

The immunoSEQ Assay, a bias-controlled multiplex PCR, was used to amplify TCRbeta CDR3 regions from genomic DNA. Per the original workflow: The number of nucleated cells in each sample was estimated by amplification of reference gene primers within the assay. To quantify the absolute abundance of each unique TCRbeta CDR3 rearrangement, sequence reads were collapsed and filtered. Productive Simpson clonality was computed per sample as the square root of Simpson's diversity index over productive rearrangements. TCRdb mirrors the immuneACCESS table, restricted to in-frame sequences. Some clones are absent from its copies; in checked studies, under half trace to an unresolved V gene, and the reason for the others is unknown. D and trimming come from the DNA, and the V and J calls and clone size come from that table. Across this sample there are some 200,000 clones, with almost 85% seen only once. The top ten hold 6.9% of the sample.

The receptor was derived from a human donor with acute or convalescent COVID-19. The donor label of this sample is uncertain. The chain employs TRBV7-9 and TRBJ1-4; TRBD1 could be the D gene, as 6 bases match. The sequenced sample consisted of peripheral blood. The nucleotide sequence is TGTGCCAGCAGCTCGACAGGATTTAATGAAAAACTGTTTTTT. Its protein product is CASSSTGFNEKLFF.